Below are 23 T cell receptor beta chains sequenced from a single sample in a study of CD8+ T cells in alopecia areata (dated by TCRdb to the late 2010s). The library was built by means of the immunoSEQ multiplex PCR assay. To provide template for TCR sequencing, every sample had RNA extracted and reverse transcribed into cDNA. This is the immuneACCESS table as TCRdb keeps it, with only in-frame sequences that have V and J called. A part of the clones is gone; compared with another copy, unresolved V genes explain less than half, and the rest is unexplained. Present in this sample are 270,000 or so clones, about 62% of which were seen just once. The ten largest clonotypes hold more than 1.5% of the sample. According to the study, the label for this sample's time point signals: 24 weeks on oral tofacitinib. The treatment or condition label, read with the paper, signifies: oral pan-JAK inhibitor, 5-10 mg twice daily.

Sequencing used CD4+ T cells sorted from blood, obtained at week 24, from a patient treated with tofacitinib. Receptors originate from a human donor with alopecia areata.

The V gene is TRBV29-1, the J gene TRBJ2-5; D unclear. Germline values: CDR1 SQVTM, CDR2 ANQGSEA. CDR3 length: 14 amino acids. Trimming left V 6 bases short and J 1 base short, with 15 bases between. This CDR3 is CSVNSGRFQETQYF. CDR3 sequence (DNA): TGCAGCGTGAACTCAGGACGATTCCAAGAGACCCAGTACTTC. The full variable domain, with the rest looked up from reference TRBV29-1 and TRBJ2-5, is SAVISQKPSRDICQRGTSLTIQCQVDSQVTMMFWYRQQPGQSLTLIATANQGSEATYESGFVIDKFPISRPNLTFSTLTVSNMSPEDSSIYLCSVNSGRFQETQYFGPGTRLLVL.

The chain has TRBV30 and TRBJ2-7; TRBD1 might be the D (6 bases). Trimming removed 3 bases from V and 3 bases from J, with 9 bases in between. Germline assignment: CDR1 GTSNPN and CDR2 SVGIG (reference sequence). CDR3 length equals 12 residues. CDR3 nucleotide sequence: TGTGCCTGGAGAGGCAGGGGCTACGAGCAGTACTTC. Its translation is CAWRGRGYEQYF.

This rearrangement joins TRBV15 to TRBJ2-5; tentatively, D is TRBD1 or TRBD2 (6 bases each). CDR3 size: 15 residues. With 1 base removed from V and 4 bases from J, the gap between germline ends came to 13 bases. Germline-derived CDR1 and CDR2 are LNHNV and YYDKDF (reference sequence). CDR3 loop: CATSRVGGLRETQYF. Written as DNA, the CDR3 is TGTGCCACCAGCAGAGTGGGGGGCCTGCGAGAGACCCAGTACTTC.

The chain combines TRBV9 with TRBJ2-2; TRBD1 aligns across 8 bases. CDR1 is SGDLS and CDR2 is YYNGEE in the germline V gene. J lost 5 bases, V lost 3 bases, and 3 bases had no gene match. This CDR3 has 14 residues. The CDR3 DNA sequence: TGTGCCAGCAGCGAGCGGACAGGGACCGGGGAGCTGTTTTTT. Residues: CASSERTGTGELFF.

This chain links TRBV9 with TRBJ1-1; D is unresolved. The CDR3 runs 13 residues. Germline CDR1 reads SGDLS; CDR2 reads YYNGEE. V shed 3 bases and J shed 1 base, with 7 bases lying between them. CDR3 DNA sequence: TGTGCCAGCAGCGAATCAGAGAACACTGAAGCTTTCTTT. Amino acids: CASSESENTEAFF.

The chain couples TRBV11-1 to TRBJ1-1, with D hard to call. V was clipped by 3 bases and J by 1 base, with 9 bases between them. CDR1 and CDR2 from the germline V gene are SGHAT and FQDESV (reference sequence). The CDR3 sequence is 14 residues long. The CDR3 reads CASSFRGRNTEAFF. CDR3 bases: TGTGCCAGCAGCTTCAGAGGGCGGAACACTGAAGCTTTCTTT.

The genes are TRBV7-9 and TRBJ2-3, with no clear D. Trimming removed 5 bases from V and 11 bases from J, with 11 bases in between. The CDR3 runs 11 residues. Germline CDR1 reads SEHNR; CDR2 reads FQNEAQ (reference sequence). CDR3 bases: TGTGCCAGCAGCACCATTCACGAGCAGTATTTT. It encodes CASSTIHEQYF.

The table lists this clone with a count of one. The rearrangement joins TRBV5-1 to TRBJ2-1, with TRBD2 matching over 10 bases. V dropped 4 bases and J dropped 4; count of bases not matched to a gene: 11. The CDR3 is 17 amino acids. Germline V gene sequence: CDR1 SGHRS, CDR2 YFSETQ. The CDR3 nucleotides are TGCGCCAGCAGCGCCTATTTTGTAGCGGGGGGATACAATGAGCAGTTCTTC. Translating gives CASSAYFVAGGYNEQFF.

The chain has TRBV9 and TRBJ2-3, with 7 nucleotides matching TRBD2. With V trimmed by 4 bases and J by 0 bases, 5 bases remained unmatched. The CDR3 has 15 amino acids. The germline gives CDR1 SGDLS, CDR2 YYNGEE. CDR3 amino acids: CASSLRAGSTDTQYF. In DNA form, the CDR3 reads TGTGCCAGCAGCCTCAGAGCGGGGAGCACAGATACGCAGTATTTT.

This clone is a singleton in its sample. This sequence joins TRBV15 and TRBJ2-1; TRBD2 agrees at 7 bases. The V segment lost 0 bases and the J segment 9 bases; nucleotides outside the gene matches: 8. Germline V gene lookup returns CDR1 LNHNV and CDR2 YYDKDF (reference sequence). The CDR3 is 15 residues long. The CDR3 coding sequence is TGTGCCACCAGCAGAGATAGAGCGGGGTCGGTTGAGCAGTTCTTC. Translating gives CATSRDRAGSVEQFF. The full variable domain, in which reference TRBV15 and TRBJ2-1 provide the parts outside the CDR3, is DAMVIQNPRYQVTQFGKPVTLSCSQTLNHNVMYWYQQKSSQAPKLLFHYYDKDFNNEADTPDNFQSRRPNTSFCFLDIRSPGLGDTAMYLCATSRDRAGSVEQFFGPGTRLTVL.

This clone came up once. The J gene is TRBJ2-7, the V gene TRBV7-9, with 7 nucleotides matching TRBD1. V shed 3 bases, J shed 1 base, and the junction held 9 bases outside the gene matches. This CDR3 spans 16 amino acids. CDR1 is SEHNR, CDR2 FQNEAQ, per germline (reference sequence). The CDR3 region has the DNA TGTGCCAGCAGCTTCGTTTTTGGACAGGCTTCCTACGAGCAGTACTTC. It codes for CASSFVFGQASYEQYF.

This clone appeared a few times. The J gene is TRBJ2-7, the V gene TRBV7-2, with unresolved D. The CDR3 totals 12 residues. V lost 6 bases to trimming and J lost 4 bases, with 10 bases between them. Germline V gives CDR1 SGHTA, CDR2 FQGNSA. The CDR3 nucleotides read TGTGCCAGCAGTTCCACGAGGTACGAGCAGTACTTC. The encoded protein is CASSSTRYEQYF.

This clone was counted a single time. The V call is TRBV29-1, the J call TRBJ2-7; D unclear. This CDR3 has 13 residues. V was cut by 6 bases and J by 0 bases, with 12 bases left in between. In germline, CDR1 is SQVTM, CDR2 ANQGSEA. CDR3 region: CSVAGLGSYEQYF. The DNA for the CDR3 is TGCAGCGTGGCCGGCCTGGGCTCCTACGAGCAGTACTTC.

The V and J genes are TRBV30 and TRBJ2-7; no reliable D call. Germline-derived CDR1 and CDR2 are GTSNPN and SVGIG (reference sequence). The length of the CDR3 is 12 residues. Trimming took off 1 base at V and 2 bases at J, with 6 bases between the two ends. CDR3 DNA: TGTGCCTGGAGTGAGACCACCTACGAGCAGTACTTC. This codes for CAWSETTYEQYF.

This clone has just a few counts. This chain joins TRBV2 and TRBJ2-2, with D possibly TRBD1 on 5 matching bases. Trimming stripped 3 bases from V and 0 bases from J, with 8 bases between. Germline V gene sequence: CDR1 SNHLY, CDR2 FYNNEI. This CDR3 has 15 residues. The CDR3 DNA reads as TGTGCCAGCAGTGATCAGGGTGCGAACACCGGGGAGCTGTTTTTT. This translates into CASSDQGANTGELFF.

The V gene is TRBV28, the J gene TRBJ1-2; D unresolved. The V end lost 3 bases, the J end lost 0 bases, and 8 bases lay between the germline ends. The CDR3 runs 14 residues. CDR1 and CDR2 from the germline V gene are MDHEN and SYDVKM. CDR3 nucleotides: TGTGCCAGCAGTTTGCTAGAACCTAACTATGGCTACACCTTC. Protein sequence: CASSLLEPNYGYTF.

The chain carries TRBV30 and TRBJ2-7; 8 bases line up with TRBD1. This CDR3 comprises 18 residues. V lost 5 bases to trimming and J lost 0 bases; unmatched junction nucleotides: 18. Germline V gene data show CDR1 as GTSNPN and CDR2 as SVGIG (reference sequence). This CDR3 is CAWGHPPPGTGNSYEQYF. In DNA, the CDR3 is TGTGCCTGGGGCCACCCTCCCCCCGGGACAGGCAACTCCTACGAGCAGTACTTC. Looking up the rest from reference TRBV30 and TRBJ2-7 gives the full variable domain: SQTIHQWPATLVQPVGSPLSLECTVEGTSNPNLYWYRQAAGRGLQLLFYSVGIGQISSEVPQNLSASRPQDRQFILSSKKLLLSDSGFYLCAWGHPPPGTGNSYEQYFGPGTRLTVT.

This clone was detected once. The J gene is TRBJ1-1, the V gene TRBV30; D is unresolved. This CDR3 is built from 12 residues. Looked up from germline, CDR1 is GTSNPN and CDR2 is SVGIG (reference sequence). V lost 0 bases, J lost 11 bases, and 13 bases lay in between. CDR3: CAWSVSRKEAFF. In DNA, the CDR3 is TGTGCCTGGAGTGTATCGAGGAAGGAGGCTTTCTTT.

V usage is TRBV29-1 and J usage is TRBJ2-7, with D hard to call. Germline assignment: CDR1 SQVTM and CDR2 ANQGSEA. There are 13 residues in the CDR3. The V end was cut by 7 bases, the J end by 0 bases, with 13 bases between. The CDR3 DNA is TGCAGCGCTTTACTAATAAGCTCCTACGAGCAGTACTTC. Its translation: CSALLISSYEQYF.

The chain uses TRBV30 and TRBJ1-2; 7 bases line up with TRBD1. Germline-derived CDR1 and CDR2 are GTSNPN and SVGIG (reference sequence). The V gene end was trimmed by 4 bases and the J gene end by 2 bases; junction bases not matched to a gene: 1. This CDR3 spans 12 amino acids. CDR3 residues: CAWKGQNYGYTF. In DNA form, the CDR3 reads TGTGCCTGGAAGGGACAGAACTATGGCTACACCTTC.

As regards this clone: The same CDR3 can be traced to other DNA sequences in this sample. The V call is TRBV6-5, the J call TRBJ2-5; no reliable D call. V was cut by 3 bases and J by 5 bases, with 10 bases left in between. Germline CDR1 is MNHEY and CDR2 is SVGAGI. The CDR3 extends over 13 amino acids. The CDR3 protein is CASSYVGTETQYF. The CDR3 DNA sequence: TGTGCCAGCAGTTATGTCGGTACTGAGACCCAGTACTTC.

The chain couples TRBV30 to TRBJ1-5; the match to TRBD1 covers 7 bases. CDR1 GTSNPN and CDR2 SVGIG come from the germline V gene (reference sequence). The length of the CDR3 is 13 residues. After removal of 0 bases from V and 6 bases from J, the junction contained 2 bases not matched to a gene. The CDR3 sequence is CAWSVQGPQPQHF. For the CDR3, the DNA is TGTGCCTGGAGTGTACAGGGGCCTCAGCCCCAGCATTTT.

This clone was seen only a few times. The rearrangement uses TRBV2 and TRBJ2-3; 11 nucleotides align to TRBD2. The germline CDR1 and CDR2 sequences are SNHLY and FYNNEI. The CDR3 has 18 residues. The junction had 8 bases not matched to a gene; V was cut back by 3 bases and J by 0 bases. The CDR3 nucleotides are TGTGCCAGCAGTGATAGGACTAGCGGGCTACTCAGCACAGATACGCAGTATTTT. Translation: CASSDRTSGLLSTDTQYF.